This record looks at one T cell receptor (beta chain) sequence and its context. Reverse transcription used about 0.5 to 1 ug RNA and random hexamers. Via MiXCR, TCRdb re-called the immunoSEQ multiplex PCR reads, giving one row per CDR3 protein. Altogether 84,000 or so distinct CDR3 sequences are present, around 95% being singletons, with the ten largest covering 0.46%. The data were taken from a study of CD8 T cells in Susac syndrome. Study in general: Treatment at blood withdrawal was none, corticosteroids, or intravenous immunoglobulin alone in Susac syndrome patients.

TEMRA cells were FACS-enriched, and CD8+ and CD4+ T cells were isolated negatively. The CDR3 length is 12 residues. V dropped 0 bases and J dropped 5 bases, with 4 bases sitting between them. The germline V gene encodes CDR1 LNHNV and CDR2 YYDKDF (reference sequence). The sequencing sample was made of CD8+ T cells from PBMCs. The gene calls are TRBV15 and TRBJ2-5; D call uncertain. The clonotype originates from a human donor with Susac syndrome. CDR3 sequence (DNA): TGTGCCACCAGCAGAGATGCGGAGACCCAGTACTTC. Protein product: CATSRDAETQYF. Complete variable domain (other parts from reference TRBV15 and TRBJ2-5): DAMVIQNPRYQVTQFGKPVTLSCSQTLNHNVMYWYQQKSSQAPKLLFHYYDKDFNNEADTPDNFQSRRPNTSFCFLDIRSPGLGDTAMYLCATSRDAETQYFGPGTRLLVL.